The 22 T cell receptor beta chains given below trace back to one sample, sequenced in a study of technical replicates of blood from four donors (dated by TCRdb to the late 2010s). Libraries were built with the immunoSEQ multiplex PCR assay. What TCRdb holds here is the immuneACCESS table cut down to in-frame rearrangements. Part of the clones is not present; checked against another copy, under half of the missing clones reflect an unresolved V gene, and the others are unexplained. This sample is represented by some 80,000 clones; roughly 94% of them were singletons. The top ten clonotypes cover less than 0.4% of the sample. Sequencing was performed on T cells isolated from PBMCs. The receptors come from a human donor in good health.

The rearrangement links TRBV30 to TRBJ2-1, with D unresolved. Germline loops: CDR1 GTSNPN, CDR2 SVGIG (reference sequence). V dropped 4 bases and J dropped 3 bases, with 10 bases sitting between them. This CDR3 spans 13 amino acids. The CDR3 DNA is TGTGCCTGGATAGGAGAGGTCTACAATGAGCAGTTCTTC. Translating it yields CAWIGEVYNEQFF.

The chain joins TRBV11-2 to TRBJ1-2, with D possibly being TRBD1 (5 bases). CDR3 length: 14 residues. Germline loops: CDR1 SGHAT, CDR2 FQNNGV. Trimming removed 5 bases at V and 6 bases at J, with 16 bases between. This CDR3 is CASSLGALPDGYTF. The CDR3 DNA follows: TGTGCCAGCAGCCTTGGGGCCCTCCCGGATGGCTACACCTTC.

In its sample, this clone was seen once. The CDR3, as DNA: TGTGCCAGCATCTTAGACAGGGCTAGGGCTGAAGCTTTCTTT. Encoded protein: CASILDRARAEAFF. The rearrangement uses TRBV6-1 and TRBJ1-1; 7 nucleotides align to TRBD1. The CDR3 sequence is 14 residues long. Germline CDR1 and CDR2: MNHNS and SASEGT. The V and J ends lost 7 bases and 6 bases, in that order; junction bases with no gene match: 11.

The chain carries TRBV15 and TRBJ1-5; D is ambiguous. V shed 0 bases and J shed 3 bases, with 3 bases lying between them. Germline V gives CDR1 LNHNV, CDR2 YYDKDF (reference sequence). CDR3 size: 13 residues. The CDR3 here is CATSREYNQPQHF. DNA for the CDR3: TGTGCCACCAGCAGAGAGTACAATCAGCCCCAGCATTTT.

The chain links TRBV7-2 to TRBJ2-1, with TRBD2 matching over 8 bases. The germline V gene has CDR1 SGHTA and CDR2 FQGNSA. V shed 3 bases and J 8 bases; nucleotides not matched to a gene: 6. This CDR3 spans 14 amino acids. CDR3 protein: CASSFGTRGHEQFF. CDR3 coding DNA: TGTGCCAGCAGCTTCGGGACTAGAGGTCATGAGCAGTTCTTC.

The rearrangement uses TRBV7-9 and TRBJ2-3, with D unresolved. The V end was cut by 3 bases, the J end by 0 bases, with 13 bases between. CDR3 size: 16 residues. Germline lookup yields CDR1 SEHNR and CDR2 FQNEAQ (reference sequence). CDR3 sequence: CASSFLAYDSTDTQYF. DNA of the CDR3: TGTGCCAGCAGCTTTCTCGCCTACGATAGCACAGATACGCAGTATTTT.

This chain joins TRBV7-2 and TRBJ2-3; 9 nucleotides align to TRBD2. The CDR3 is 15 residues long. Trimming took 5 bases from V and 2 from J; bases not matched to a gene: 5. The germline V gene has CDR1 SGHTA and CDR2 FQGNSA. The CDR3 DNA reads TGTGCCAGCAGCCCCAGACTAGCGGACACAGATACGCAGTATTTT. It translates to CASSPRLADTDTQYF.

The genes are TRBV14 and TRBJ2-1, with D possibly matching TRBD1 (5 bases). CDR3 size: 15 residues. Trimming left V 2 bases short and J 7 bases short, with 15 bases between. CDR1 and CDR2 from the germline V gene are SGHDN and FVKESK. The CDR3 loop is CASSQLSGLGNEQFF. The CDR3 coding sequence is TGTGCCAGCAGCCAACTGTCAGGGCTGGGGAATGAGCAGTTCTTC.

The chain combines TRBV5-1 with TRBJ1-4, with 9 positions matching TRBD1. CDR1 SGHRS and CDR2 YFSETQ come from the germline V gene. The CDR3 sequence is 14 residues long. After removal of 1 base from V and 7 bases from J, the junction contained 2 bases not matched to a gene. CDR3 DNA sequence: TGCGCCAGCAGCTTGACAGGGGGCTTTGAAAAACTGTTTTTT. Its protein is CASSLTGGFEKLFF.

The chain uses TRBV7-8 and TRBJ2-5, with TRBD1 matching over 7 bases. With 7 bases clipped from V and 1 base from J, the junction kept 6 bases outside the gene matches. The CDR3 covers 14 residues. The germline CDR1 and CDR2 sequences are SGHVS and FQNEAQ. CDR3 sequence (DNA): TGTGCCAGCACCAAAGGGACAGCCCAAGAGACCCAGTACTTC. Protein product: CASTKGTAQETQYF. Combining the CDR3 with reference TRBV7-8 and TRBJ2-5 gives the whole variable domain GAGVSQSPRYKVAKRGQDVALRCDPISGHVSLFWYQQALGQGPEFLTYFQNEAQLDKSGLPSDRFFAERPEGSVSTLKIQRTQQEDSAVYLCASTKGTAQETQYFGPGTRLLVL.

The chain combines TRBV5-4 with TRBJ2-1, with unresolved D. The CDR3 extends over 13 amino acids. V was clipped by 3 bases and J by 7 bases, with 11 bases between them. CDR1 is SGHNT, CDR2 YYREEE, per germline (reference sequence). CDR3 DNA: TGTGCCAGCAGCTCCGAACACGTAAATGAGCAGTTCTTC. Translating it yields CASSSEHVNEQFF.

Here the CDR3 reads CASSLRDRSSGANVLTF. The CDR3 region has the DNA TGTGCCAGCAGCCTCCGGGACAGGTCCTCTGGGGCCAACGTCCTGACTTTC. The chain joins TRBV7-3 to TRBJ2-6; 8 bases map to TRBD1. The germline gives CDR1 SGHTA, CDR2 FQGTGA. The CDR3 contains 17 residues. V lost 5 bases, J lost 0 bases, and 6 bases stayed unmatched.

As to this clone: One end of the junction is discordant with germline, which a read error may explain. The V gene is TRBV7-2, the J gene TRBJ2-7, with TRBD2 matching over 11 bases. Germline V gene sequence: CDR1 SGHTA, CDR2 FQGNSA. This CDR3 comprises 15 residues. This CDR3 is CASSVAGGASYEQYF. As DNA, the CDR3 is TGTGCCAGCAGCGTAGCGGGAGGGGCCTCCTACGAGCAGTACTTC.

The chain has TRBV28 and TRBJ2-7; 8 bases map to TRBD2. Germline CDR1 and CDR2: MDHEN and SYDVKM. This CDR3 spans 15 amino acids. Trimming cost V 5 bases and J 2 bases; bases outside gene matches: 8. DNA of the CDR3: TGTGCCAGCAGTCTAGGACTAGCTAAAACCTACGAGCAGTACTTC. Its protein product is CASSLGLAKTYEQYF.

Concerning this clone: The same CDR3 is also encoded by other DNA sequences in this sample. This chain uses TRBV7-3 with TRBJ2-1; 7 nucleotides agree with TRBD2. This CDR3 is 13 amino acids long. The germline CDR1 and CDR2 sequences are SGHTA and FQGTGA. V shed 3 bases and J 4 bases; nucleotides not matched to a gene: 0. CDR3 coding DNA: TGTGCCAGCAGCTTGGGACTATACAATGAGCAGTTCTTC. Translated: CASSLGLYNEQFF.

This clone has only one observation. The chain links TRBV27 to TRBJ1-3; D may be TRBD1 (6 bases). The CDR3 runs to 13 residues. V was shortened by 1 base and J by 8 bases, with 9 bases between the two germline ends. Germline V gives CDR1 MNHEY, CDR2 SMNVEV (reference sequence). The CDR3 coding sequence is TGTGCCAGCAGTTTATTGGGGGCTGACACCATATATTTT. Translation gives CASSLLGADTIYF.

The chain employs TRBV19 and TRBJ2-7; TRBD2 agrees at 12 bases. CDR3 length: 14 amino acids. Trimming removed 6 bases from V and 2 bases from J; junction bases left unmatched: 2. Germline V lookup: CDR1 LNHDA, CDR2 SQIVND (reference sequence). The CDR3 sequence is CASRTSGRPYEQYF. The CDR3 DNA reads TGTGCCAGTAGAACTAGCGGGAGGCCCTACGAGCAGTACTTC.

The rearrangement uses TRBV27 and TRBJ1-3; D gene ambiguous. Trimming left V 4 bases short and J 0 bases short, with 13 bases between. The germline V gene encodes CDR1 MNHEY and CDR2 SMNVEV (reference sequence). This CDR3 comprises 16 residues. The CDR3 DNA reads TGTGCCAGCAGTTCGTACCCCAACTACTCTGGAAACACCATATATTTT. Translation gives CASSSYPNYSGNTIYF.

The chain joins TRBV7-2 to TRBJ2-3; 9 bases are a match to TRBD2. J was trimmed by 0 bases and V by 0 bases; bases with no gene match: 16. Germline V gene data show CDR1 as SGHTA and CDR2 as FQGNSA. This CDR3 is 21 amino acids long. CDR3: CASSLAIKAGGPVDSTDTQYF. The CDR3 DNA reads TGTGCCAGCAGCTTAGCTATTAAGGCGGGAGGGCCGGTTGATAGCACAGATACGCAGTATTTT.

The genes are TRBV6-1 and TRBJ2-7; 8 bases are shared with TRBD1. Germline V lookup: CDR1 MNHNS, CDR2 SASEGT. This CDR3 contains 16 residues. V lost 2 bases and J lost 6; bases outside the gene matches: 12. The chain's CDR3 is CASSEPSGQVGFEQYF. CDR3 nucleotide sequence: TGTGCCAGCAGTGAACCATCGGGACAGGTGGGGTTCGAGCAGTACTTC.

The chain is built from TRBV7-9 and TRBJ2-2, with unresolved D. This CDR3 has 15 amino acids. Trimming took off 4 bases at V and 5 bases at J, with 14 bases between the two ends. Germline CDR1 is SEHNR and CDR2 is FQNEAQ (reference sequence). CDR3 loop: CASSSLQVKTGELFF. The CDR3, as DNA: TGTGCCAGCAGCTCCCTGCAGGTTAAGACCGGGGAGCTGTTTTTT.

This clone was recorded only once. The CDR3 DNA reads as TGTGCCAGCAGCGTAGGCGGGAGGGGTGGCACCGGGGAGCTGTTTTTT. Residues: CASSVGGRGGTGELFF. This sequence joins TRBV9 and TRBJ2-2; 9 nucleotides match TRBD2. Germline V gene lookup returns CDR1 SGDLS and CDR2 YYNGEE. The ends lost 0 bases at V and 4 bases at J; junction bases unmatched: 4. This CDR3 has 16 amino acids.